The rows below give T cell receptor beta chains drawn from one sample of a study of T cell responses to AZD1222 COVID-19 vaccine. Sequenced by immunoSEQ multiplex PCR; TCRdb stores in-frame clones only, minus some. The sample lists approximately 150,000 clones; roughly 87% were seen once. The sample in question was peripheral blood, obtained on day 0 of AZD1222 vaccination. The source of these receptors is an adult in good health. Both conserved end residues are part of each CDR3. The D gene is left open where the match is weak. Size tells how often a clone was seen (once, few, many) or the class of an expanded clone, and some rows leave it out.

length: 12; size: -; D: -; V: TRBV5-1; J: TRBJ2-5; DNA: TGCGCCAGCAGCTTGGTTGCGGAGACCCAGTACTTC; CDR3: CASSLVAETQYF
length: 15; size: -; D: -; V: TRBV7-2; J: TRBJ1-3; DNA: TGTGCCAGCAGCCGCGGAGGGGGCTCTGGAAACACCATATATTTT; CDR3: CASSRGGGSGNTIYF
length: 19; size: -; D: TRBD1; V: TRBV4-3; J: TRBJ1-6; DNA: TGCGCCAGCAGCCAAGAGGGACAGGGGATCAGCTCCTATAATTCACCCCTCCACTTT; CDR3: CASSQEGQGISSYNSPLHF
length: 14; size: -; D: -; V: TRBV5-1; J: TRBJ2-2; DNA: TGCGCCAGCAGCTTGACTACGAACACCGGGGAGCTGTTTTTT; CDR3: CASSLTTNTGELFF
length: 17; size: -; D: TRBD1; V: TRBV7-9; J: TRBJ1-1; DNA: TGTGCCAGCAGCCGGACAGGGGGCGCTGCTTGGGACACTGAAGCTTTCTTT; CDR3: CASSRTGGAAWDTEAFF
length: 13; size: -; D: TRBD1; V: TRBV12-3/TRBV12-4; J: TRBJ2-7; DNA: TGTGCCAGCAGTCCCAGCAGGGGGCGCGAGCAGTACTTC; CDR3: CASSPSRGREQYF
length: 16; size: -; D: -; V: TRBV13; J: TRBJ2-7; DNA: TGTGCCAGCAGCTTACGTCCCCGGACAGCCCTCTACGAGCAGTACTTC; CDR3: CASSLRPRTALYEQYF
length: 17; size: -; D: TRBD1; V: TRBV4-1; J: TRBJ1-4; DNA: TGCGCCAGCAGCCCGACAGGGGGAGGTTCCTCTAATGAAAAACTGTTTTTT; CDR3: CASSPTGGGSSNEKLFF
length: 15; size: -; D: TRBD1; V: TRBV5-8; J: TRBJ2-7; DNA: TGTGCCAGCAGCGCACTAGACAGGGGGCGTTACGAGCAGTACTTC; CDR3: CASSALDRGRYEQYF
length: 14; size: once; D: TRBD1; V: TRBV6-2/TRBV6-3; J: TRBJ1-3; DNA: TGTGCCAGCAGTCAGGACAGGAGCGGAAACACCATATATTTT; CDR3: CASSQDRSGNTIYF
length: 19; size: -; D: TRBD2; V: TRBV7-8; J: TRBJ2-7; DNA: TGTGCCAGCAGCTTAGCTCGGGTAGCGGGAGGGCGAATCCCCTACGAGCAGTACTTC; CDR3: CASSLARVAGGRIPYEQYF
length: 13; size: once; D: -; V: TRBV10-3; J: TRBJ2-2; DNA: TGTGCCATCAGTGAGTCGGACACCGGGGAGCTGTTTTTT; CDR3: CAISESDTGELFF
length: 15; size: -; D: TRBD1; V: TRBV7-2; J: TRBJ1-2; DNA: TGTGCCAGCAGCGCTCGGACAGGGAAGAACTATGGCTACACCTTC; CDR3: CASSARTGKNYGYTF
length: 16; size: -; D: TRBD2; V: TRBV7-9; J: TRBJ2-7; DNA: TGTGCCAGCAGCTACCCCACTAGCGGGAATTCCAACGAGCAGTACTTC; CDR3: CASSYPTSGNSNEQYF
length: 14; size: -; D: TRBD1; V: TRBV19; J: TRBJ1-4; DNA: TGTGCCAGTAGTATCACGCAGGGGGATGAAAAACTGTTTTTT; CDR3: CASSITQGDEKLFF
length: 14; size: -; D: -; V: TRBV18; J: TRBJ1-3; DNA: TGTGCCAGCTCCTCCGGGGGTTCTGGAAACACCATATATTTT; CDR3: CASSSGGSGNTIYF
length: 16; size: -; D: TRBD2; V: TRBV4-2; J: TRBJ2-3; DNA: TGTGCCAGCAGCCGCCGACTTGGGACTACCACAGATACGCAGTATTTT; CDR3: CASSRRLGTTTDTQYF
length: 16; size: -; D: TRBD1; V: TRBV7-8; J: TRBJ2-7; DNA: TGTGCCAGCAGCTTATCAGGGGGCGGCAGCTCCTACGAGCAGTACTTC; CDR3: CASSLSGGGSSYEQYF
length: 18; size: -; D: -; V: TRBV5-4; J: TRBJ2-2; DNA: TGTGCCAGCAGCTTGTCGTCGGGCGGGGGCGCGAACACCGGGGAGCTGTTTTTT; CDR3: CASSLSSGGGANTGELFF
length: 13; size: -; D: -; V: TRBV7-3; J: TRBJ1-1; DNA: TGTGCCAGCAGCCTCCTAGTGAACACTGAAGCTTTCTTT; CDR3: CASSLLVNTEAFF
length: 14; size: -; D: -; V: TRBV5-5; J: TRBJ2-3; DNA: TGTGCCAGCAGCCTCGGGACGGCCACAGATACGCAGTATTTT; CDR3: CASSLGTATDTQYF
length: 14; size: -; D: -; V: TRBV28; J: TRBJ1-2; DNA: TGTGCCAGCAGTCAAAGCCCACACTTGGAAGGCTACACCTTC; CDR3: CASSQSPHLEGYTF
length: 16; size: -; D: TRBD2; V: TRBV5-1; J: TRBJ2-1; DNA: TGCGCCAGCAGCGTAGCCTTAGCGGGAGGGGCCGATGAGCAGTTCTTC; CDR3: CASSVALAGGADEQFF
length: 17; size: -; D: TRBD2; V: TRBV11-2; J: TRBJ2-1; DNA: TGTGCCAGCAGCGCCCGACTAGCGGGAGGTTCCTACAATGAGCAGTTCTTC; CDR3: CASSARLAGGSYNEQFF
length: 15; size: -; D: -; V: TRBV11-1; J: TRBJ2-1; DNA: TGTGCCAGCAGCTCATCAAACGGACTCATCAATGAGCAGTTCTTC; CDR3: CASSSSNGLINEQFF
length: 21; size: once; D: -; V: TRBV21-1; J: TRBJ2-1; DNA: TGTGCCAGCAGCAAAGGGGGGACCGGGACTAGCGGGAATAGCTCCTACAATGAGCAGTTCTTC; CDR3: CASSKGGTGTSGNSSYNEQFF
length: 15; size: -; D: -; V: TRBV19; J: TRBJ1-5; DNA: TGTGCCAGTAGTCCCCTCGGGCTGGGCAATCAGCCCCAGCATTTT; CDR3: CASSPLGLGNQPQHF
length: 15; size: -; D: TRBD2; V: TRBV9; J: TRBJ2-1; DNA: TGTGCCAGCAGCCTCCTAGCGGGAGGGTACAATGAGCAGTTCTTC; CDR3: CASSLLAGGYNEQFF
length: 11; size: -; D: -; V: TRBV12-3/TRBV12-4; J: TRBJ1-2; DNA: TGTGCCAGCAGTTTGTTGCGTTCCTACACCTTC; CDR3: CASSLLRSYTF
length: 14; size: -; D: -; V: TRBV11-3; J: TRBJ2-4; DNA: TGTGCCAGCAGCTCCGACGGAAACGGAAACATTCAGTACTTC; CDR3: CASSSDGNGNIQYF
length: 22; size: -; D: TRBD2; V: TRBV4-1; J: TRBJ2-1; DNA: TGCGCCAGCAGCCAAGATAGGGGAAGGTGGAGCGGGAGTGGGTGGACCTACAATGAGCAGTTCTTC; CDR3: CASSQDRGRWSGSGWTYNEQFF
length: 14; size: -; D: -; V: TRBV24-1; J: TRBJ1-2; DNA: TGTGCCACCAGTGATTCGGCACCGACCTATGGCTACACCTTC; CDR3: CATSDSAPTYGYTF
length: 14; size: -; D: -; V: TRBV28; J: TRBJ1-2; DNA: TGTGCCAGCAGACCGTTCAGGCTCGGCTATGGCTACACCTTC; CDR3: CASRPFRLGYGYTF
length: 17; size: once; D: TRBD1; V: TRBV5-4; J: TRBJ2-5; DNA: TGTGCCAGCAGCTTCGGGCTTTTGGCAGGGGGCGGGGAGACCCAGTACTTC; CDR3: CASSFGLLAGGGETQYF
length: 12; size: -; D: -; V: TRBV6-2/TRBV6-3; J: TRBJ2-5; DNA: TGTGCCAGCAGTTACCACCAAGAGACCCAGTACTTC; CDR3: CASSYHQETQYF
length: 15; size: -; D: -; V: TRBV7-2; J: TRBJ1-6; DNA: TGTGCCAGCACCGCTACCGGAGTCTATAATTCACCCCTCCACTTT; CDR3: CASTATGVYNSPLHF
length: 15; size: -; D: -; V: TRBV6-5; J: TRBJ1-3; DNA: TGTGCCAGCTACCCCGCCAGGTCGGGTGGAAACACCATATATTTT; CDR3: CASYPARSGGNTIYF
length: 15; size: -; D: -; V: TRBV6-2/TRBV6-3; J: TRBJ1-1; DNA: TGTGCCAGCAGTCCGTTCAGGGGTTTGAACACTGAAGCTTTCTTT; CDR3: CASSPFRGLNTEAFF
length: 14; size: -; D: -; V: TRBV27; J: TRBJ1-4; DNA: TGTGCCAGCAGTTTGTCACAGATTAATGAAAAACTGTTTTTT; CDR3: CASSLSQINEKLFF
length: 15; size: -; D: TRBD1; V: TRBV18; J: TRBJ1-2; DNA: TGTGCCAGCTCGCCGACGGGACAGGCATACGGTGGCTACACCTTC; CDR3: CASSPTGQAYGGYTF
length: 14; size: -; D: -; V: TRBV19; J: TRBJ2-2; DNA: TGTGCCAGTAGTAGAGGGGCGAGGGCCGGGGAGCTGTTTTTT; CDR3: CASSRGARAGELFF
length: 13; size: few; D: -; V: TRBV7-9; J: TRBJ1-1; DNA: TGTGCCAGCAGCTATGTGGGGGCGGCTGAAGCTTTCTTT; CDR3: CASSYVGAAEAFF
length: 16; size: -; D: TRBD1; V: TRBV28; J: TRBJ1-2; DNA: TGTGCCAGCAGTACCGCCGGGACAGGGGTCGTGGATGGCTACACCTTC; CDR3: CASSTAGTGVVDGYTF
length: 14; size: -; D: -; V: TRBV9; J: TRBJ1-2; DNA: TGTGCCAGCAGCATCCTTGGGCTCCAGAAAGGCTACACCTTC; CDR3: CASSILGLQKGYTF
length: 14; size: -; D: -; V: TRBV7-7; J: TRBJ2-3; DNA: TGTGCCAGCAGCTGGCGTGGGGGCACAGATACGCAGTATTTT; CDR3: CASSWRGGTDTQYF
length: 14; size: -; D: -; V: TRBV19; J: TRBJ1-1; DNA: TGTGCCAGTAGTGCCCCTTTTTTAAACACTGAAGCTTTCTTT; CDR3: CASSAPFLNTEAFF
length: 11; size: -; D: -; V: TRBV20-1; J: TRBJ1-1; DNA: TGCAGTGCGCCCTCAGGGGCAGGGGCTTTCTTT; CDR3: CSAPSGAGAFF
length: 14; size: -; D: -; V: TRBV18; J: TRBJ1-2; DNA: TGTGCCAGCTCACCTCCCGGAACCCAAAATGGCTACACCTTC; CDR3: CASSPPGTQNGYTF
length: 13; size: -; D: -; V: TRBV24-1; J: TRBJ1-5; DNA: TGTGCCACCAGTGCCAGTAGCAATCAGCCCCAGCATTTT; CDR3: CATSASSNQPQHF
length: 15; size: once; D: TRBD1; V: TRBV18; J: TRBJ2-7; DNA: TGTGCCAGCTCACAGGGACAGGGGGTCTCCTACGAGCAGTACTTC; CDR3: CASSQGQGVSYEQYF
length: 16; size: -; D: TRBD1; V: TRBV9; J: TRBJ2-2; DNA: TGTGCCAGCAGCGCCCGACAGGGGGCGAACACCGGGGAGCTGTTTTTT; CDR3: CASSARQGANTGELFF
length: 12; size: -; D: -; V: TRBV10-1; J: TRBJ2-1; DNA: TGCGCCAGCAGTGCCTTTCCGGGTGAGCAGTTCTTC; CDR3: CASSAFPGEQFF
length: 15; size: -; D: -; V: TRBV4-3; J: TRBJ1-1; DNA: TGCGCCAGCAGCCAAGAAGGGTGGGGGGGCTCTGAAGCTTTCTTT; CDR3: CASSQEGWGGSEAFF
length: 14; size: once; D: -; V: TRBV18; J: TRBJ2-7; DNA: TGTGCCAGCTCACCCTCCGGACAAAATTTACGAAAGTACTTC; CDR3: CASSPSGQNLRKYF
length: 15; size: -; D: -; V: TRBV18; J: TRBJ1-5; DNA: TGTGCCAGCTCATCGGACAGAGTTAGCAATCAGCCCCAGCATTTT; CDR3: CASSSDRVSNQPQHF